This entry concerns a single T cell receptor (beta chain). This entry belongs to a study of cytomegalovirus exposure and HLA in healthy donors. The CDR3 has 17 amino acids. Germline CDR1 is SGHRS and CDR2 is YFSETQ. J was trimmed by 0 bases and V by 5 bases; bases with no gene match: 10. The PCR had 60 Vbeta and 13 Jbeta primers. Sequencing used immunoSEQ multiplex PCR; TCRdb keeps in-frame clones, though not all of them. This table holds approximately 280,000 clones, roughly 89% found once. This rearrangement joins TRBV5-1 to TRBJ2-1; 8 nucleotides agree with TRBD2. The clonotype was recovered from a man between 40 and 49 years old in good health and CMV-seropositive. The specimen was PBMCs. CDR3: CASSYGRDWSSYNEQFF. The CDR3 DNA sequence: TGCGCCAGCAGTTACGGGAGGGACTGGAGCTCCTACAATGAGCAGTTCTTC.